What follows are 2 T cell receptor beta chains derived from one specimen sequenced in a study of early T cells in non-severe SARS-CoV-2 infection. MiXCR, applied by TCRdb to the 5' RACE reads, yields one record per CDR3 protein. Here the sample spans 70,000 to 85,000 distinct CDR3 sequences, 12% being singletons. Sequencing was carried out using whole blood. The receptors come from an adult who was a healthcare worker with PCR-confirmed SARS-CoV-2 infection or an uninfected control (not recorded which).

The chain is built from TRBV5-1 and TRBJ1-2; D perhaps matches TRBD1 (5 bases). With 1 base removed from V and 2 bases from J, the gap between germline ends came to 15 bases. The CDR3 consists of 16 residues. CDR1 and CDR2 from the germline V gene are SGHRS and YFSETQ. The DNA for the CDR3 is TGCGCCAGCAGCTTGTCCTCAGGGCCGATCAACTATGGCTACACCTTC. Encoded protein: CASSLSSGPINYGYTF. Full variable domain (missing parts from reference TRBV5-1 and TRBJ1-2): KAGVTQTPRYLIKTRGQQVTLSCSPISGHRSVSWYQQTPGQGLQFLFEYFSETQRNKGNFPGRFSGRQFSNSRSEMNVSTLELGDSALYLCASSLSSGPINYGYTFGSGTRLTVV.

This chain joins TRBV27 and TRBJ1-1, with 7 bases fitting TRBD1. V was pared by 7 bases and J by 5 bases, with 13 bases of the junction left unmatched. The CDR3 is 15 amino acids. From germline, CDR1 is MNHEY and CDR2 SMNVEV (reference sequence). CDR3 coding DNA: TGTGCCAGCACCCCGACAGGGCCCTTGAGGACTGAAGCTTTCTTT. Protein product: CASTPTGPLRTEAFF.